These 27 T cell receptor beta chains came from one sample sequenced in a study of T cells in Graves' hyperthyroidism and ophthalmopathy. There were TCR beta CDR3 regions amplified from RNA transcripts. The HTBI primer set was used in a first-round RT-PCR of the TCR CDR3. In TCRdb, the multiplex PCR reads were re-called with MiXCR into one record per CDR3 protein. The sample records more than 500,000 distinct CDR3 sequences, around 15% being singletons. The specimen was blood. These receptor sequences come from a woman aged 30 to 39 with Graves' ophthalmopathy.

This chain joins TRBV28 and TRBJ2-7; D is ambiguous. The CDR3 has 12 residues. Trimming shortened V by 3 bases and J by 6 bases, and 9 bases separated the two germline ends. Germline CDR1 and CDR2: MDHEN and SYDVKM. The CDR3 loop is CASSFSSVEQYF. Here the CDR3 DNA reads TGTGCCAGCAGTTTTTCGTCAGTCGAGCAGTACTTC.

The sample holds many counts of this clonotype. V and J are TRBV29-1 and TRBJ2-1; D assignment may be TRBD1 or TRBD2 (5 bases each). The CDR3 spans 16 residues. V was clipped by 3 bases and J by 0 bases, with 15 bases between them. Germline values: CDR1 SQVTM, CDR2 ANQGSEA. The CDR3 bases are TGCAGCGTTGATCGCCATCCAGGGAGCTCCTACAATGAGCAGTTCTTC. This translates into CSVDRHPGSSYNEQFF.

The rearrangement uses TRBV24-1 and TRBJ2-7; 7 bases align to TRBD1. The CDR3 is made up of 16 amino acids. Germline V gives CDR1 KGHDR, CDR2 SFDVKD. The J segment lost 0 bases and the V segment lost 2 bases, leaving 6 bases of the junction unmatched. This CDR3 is CATSDSKTGSSYEQYF. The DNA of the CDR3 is TGTGCCACCAGTGATTCCAAGACAGGGAGCTCCTACGAGCAGTACTTC.

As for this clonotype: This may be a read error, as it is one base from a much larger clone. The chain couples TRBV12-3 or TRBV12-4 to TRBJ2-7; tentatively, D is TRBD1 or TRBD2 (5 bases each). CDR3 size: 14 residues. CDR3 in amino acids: CTSSLRDDYYEQYF. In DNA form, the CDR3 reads TGTACCAGCAGTCTCCGGGACGACTACTACGAGCAGTACTTC.

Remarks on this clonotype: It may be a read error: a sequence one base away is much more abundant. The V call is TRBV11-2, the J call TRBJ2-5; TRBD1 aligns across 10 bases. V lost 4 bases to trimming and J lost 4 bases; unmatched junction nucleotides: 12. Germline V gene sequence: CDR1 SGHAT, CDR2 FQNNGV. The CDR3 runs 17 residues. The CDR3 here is CASSSPAGTGDRETQYF. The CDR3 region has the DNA TGTGCCAGCAGCTCCCCAGCTGGGACAGGGGACAGAGAGACCCAGTACTTC.

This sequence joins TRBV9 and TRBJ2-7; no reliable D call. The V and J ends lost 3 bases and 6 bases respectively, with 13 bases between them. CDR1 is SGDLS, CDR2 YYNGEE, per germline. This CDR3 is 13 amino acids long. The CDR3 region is CASSASFQGEQYF. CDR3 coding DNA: TGTGCCAGCAGCGCAAGCTTCCAAGGCGAGCAGTACTTC.

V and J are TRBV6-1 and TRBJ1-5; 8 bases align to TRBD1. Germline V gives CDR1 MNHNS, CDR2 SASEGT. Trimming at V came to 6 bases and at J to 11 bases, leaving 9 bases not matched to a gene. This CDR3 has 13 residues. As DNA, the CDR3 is TGTGCCAGCAGAACAAGGGACAGGCGTTCCCAGCATTTT. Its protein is CASRTRDRRSQHF.

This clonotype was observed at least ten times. Here the CDR3 reads CATSRTGEPYEQYF. CDR3 DNA: TGTGCCACCAGCAGGACAGGGGAACCTTACGAGCAGTACTTC. V is TRBV15 and J is TRBJ2-7; 8 bases fit TRBD1. CDR3 length equals 14 residues. The germline gives CDR1 LNHNV, CDR2 YYDKDF (reference sequence). V shed 3 bases, J shed 4 bases, and the junction held 5 bases outside the gene matches.

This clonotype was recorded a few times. In DNA form, the CDR3 reads TGTGCCAGCAGCCCGGGGACCAACAATGAGCAGTTCTTC. Encoded protein: CASSPGTNNEQFF. V usage is TRBV7-3 and J usage is TRBJ2-1, with D perhaps TRBD1 or TRBD2 (5 bases each). CDR3 length equals 13 residues. V was pared by 5 bases and J by 5 bases, with 10 bases between. Germline values: CDR1 SGHTA, CDR2 FQGTGA. Full variable domain (remainder filled in from reference TRBV7-3 and TRBJ2-1): GAGVSQTPSNKVTEKGKYVELRCDPISGHTALYWYRQSLGQGPEFLIYFQGTGAADDSGLPNDRFFAVRPEGSVSTLKIQRTERGDSAVYLCASSPGTNNEQFFGPGTRLTVL.

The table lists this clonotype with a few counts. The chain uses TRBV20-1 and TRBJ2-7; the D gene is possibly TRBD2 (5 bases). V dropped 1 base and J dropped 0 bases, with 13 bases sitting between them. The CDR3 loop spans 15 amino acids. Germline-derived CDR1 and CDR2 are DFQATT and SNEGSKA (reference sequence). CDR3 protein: CSARAEVGSSYEQYF. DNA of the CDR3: TGCAGTGCTAGAGCGGAGGTGGGGAGCTCCTACGAGCAGTACTTC.

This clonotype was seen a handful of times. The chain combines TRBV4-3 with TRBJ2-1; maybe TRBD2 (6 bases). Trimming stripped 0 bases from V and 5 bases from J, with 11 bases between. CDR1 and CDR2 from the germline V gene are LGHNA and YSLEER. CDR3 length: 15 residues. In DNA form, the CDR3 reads TGCGCCAGCAGCCAAGAAGGGACTGGAGACAATGAGCAGTTCTTC. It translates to CASSQEGTGDNEQFF.

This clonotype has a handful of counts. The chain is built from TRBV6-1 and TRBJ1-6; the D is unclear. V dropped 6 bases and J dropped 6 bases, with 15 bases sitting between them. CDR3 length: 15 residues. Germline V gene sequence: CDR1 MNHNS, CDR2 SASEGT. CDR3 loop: CASSVTTMSNSPLHF. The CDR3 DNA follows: TGTGCCAGCAGCGTAACCACAATGTCTAATTCACCCCTCCACTTT.

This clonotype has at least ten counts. In DNA, the CDR3 is TGTGCCAGCAGTTTTATACCAGCTACCTCTGGGGCCAACGTCCTGACTTTC. It is translated as CASSFIPATSGANVLTF. The rearrangement joins TRBV27 to TRBJ2-6; D remains ambiguous. CDR1 is MNHEY, CDR2 SMNVEV, per germline (reference sequence). The CDR3 loop spans 17 amino acids. V was clipped by 3 bases and J by 0 bases, with 12 bases between them.

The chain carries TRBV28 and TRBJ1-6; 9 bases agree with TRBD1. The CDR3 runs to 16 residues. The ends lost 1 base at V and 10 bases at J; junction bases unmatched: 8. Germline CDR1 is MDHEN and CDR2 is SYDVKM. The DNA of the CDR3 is TGTGCCAGCAGTTTATCGTCGGGACAGGGTCTCTCACCCCTCCACTTT. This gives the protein CASSLSSGQGLSPLHF. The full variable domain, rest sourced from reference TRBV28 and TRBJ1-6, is DVKVTQSSRYLVKRTGEKVFLECVQDMDHENMFWYRQDPGLGLRLIYFSYDVKMKEKGDIPEGYSVSREKKERFSLILESASTNQTSMYLCASSLSSGQGLSPLHFGNGTRLTVT.

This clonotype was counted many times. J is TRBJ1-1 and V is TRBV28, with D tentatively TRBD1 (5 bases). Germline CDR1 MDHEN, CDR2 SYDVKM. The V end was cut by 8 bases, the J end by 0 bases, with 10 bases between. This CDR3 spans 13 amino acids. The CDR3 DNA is TGTGCCAGCGGGACGGAGATGAACACTGAAGCTTTCTTT. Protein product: CASGTEMNTEAFF.

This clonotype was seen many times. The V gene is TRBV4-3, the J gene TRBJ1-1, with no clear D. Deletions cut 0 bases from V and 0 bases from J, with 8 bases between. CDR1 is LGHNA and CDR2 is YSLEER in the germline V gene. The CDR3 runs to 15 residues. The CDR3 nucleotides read TGCGCCAGCAGCCAAGAGATACATTTGAACACTGAAGCTTTCTTT. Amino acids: CASSQEIHLNTEAFF.

The CDR3 coding sequence is TGTGCCAGCAGCCGACCGCAAAACAATGAGCAGTTCTTC. Its protein product is CASSRPQNNEQFF. The chain recombines TRBV28 with TRBJ2-1, with no clear D. Germline V gene sequence: CDR1 MDHEN, CDR2 SYDVKM. CDR3 length equals 13 residues. Trimming removed 6 bases from V and 5 bases from J, with 11 bases in between.

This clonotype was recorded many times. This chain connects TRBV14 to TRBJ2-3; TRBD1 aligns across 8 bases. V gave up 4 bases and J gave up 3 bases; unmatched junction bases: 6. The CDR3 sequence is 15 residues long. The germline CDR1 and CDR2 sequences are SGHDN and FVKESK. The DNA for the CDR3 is TGTGCCAGCAGCCCTAGACAGGGGTGGACAGATACGCAGTATTTT. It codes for CASSPRQGWTDTQYF.

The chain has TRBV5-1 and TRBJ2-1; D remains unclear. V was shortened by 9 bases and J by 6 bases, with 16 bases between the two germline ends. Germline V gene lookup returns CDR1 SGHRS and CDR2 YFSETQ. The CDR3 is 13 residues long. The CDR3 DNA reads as TGCGCCACCAAACTGGGCACTTCCAATGAGCAGTTCTTC. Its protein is CATKLGTSNEQFF. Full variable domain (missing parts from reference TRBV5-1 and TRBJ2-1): KAGVTQTPRYLIKTRGQQVTLSCSPISGHRSVSWYQQTPGQGLQFLFEYFSETQRNKGNFPGRFSGRQFSNSRSEMNVSTLELGDSALYLCATKLGTSNEQFFGPGTRLTVL.

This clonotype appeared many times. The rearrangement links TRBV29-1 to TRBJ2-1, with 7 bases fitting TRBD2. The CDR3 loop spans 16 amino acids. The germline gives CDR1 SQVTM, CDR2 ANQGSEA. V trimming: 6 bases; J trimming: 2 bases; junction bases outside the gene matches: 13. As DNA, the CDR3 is TGCAGCGTCGCGACTCGCGGGAGCCACACCTACAATGAGCAGTTCTTC. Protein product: CSVATRGSHTYNEQFF.

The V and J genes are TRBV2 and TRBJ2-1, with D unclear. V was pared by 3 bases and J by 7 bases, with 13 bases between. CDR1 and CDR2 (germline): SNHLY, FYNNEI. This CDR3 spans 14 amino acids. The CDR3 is CASSDRVSVNEQFF. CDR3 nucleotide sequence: TGTGCCAGCAGTGACCGGGTGAGCGTTAATGAGCAGTTCTTC.

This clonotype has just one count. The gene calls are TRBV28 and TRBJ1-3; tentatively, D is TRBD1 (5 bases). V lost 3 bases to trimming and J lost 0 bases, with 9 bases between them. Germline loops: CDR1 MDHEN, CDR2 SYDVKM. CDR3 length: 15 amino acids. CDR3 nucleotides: TGTGCCAGCAGTTTTGGGGCCCTCTCTGGAAACACCATATATTTT. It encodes CASSFGALSGNTIYF. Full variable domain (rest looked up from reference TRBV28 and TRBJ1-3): DVKVTQSSRYLVKRTGEKVFLECVQDMDHENMFWYRQDPGLGLRLIYFSYDVKMKEKGDIPEGYSVSREKKERFSLILESASTNQTSMYLCASSFGALSGNTIYFGEGSWLTVV.

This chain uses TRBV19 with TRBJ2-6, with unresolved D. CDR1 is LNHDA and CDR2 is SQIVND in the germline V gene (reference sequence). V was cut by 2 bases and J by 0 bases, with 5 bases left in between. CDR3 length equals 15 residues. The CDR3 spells CASSIHSSGANVLTF. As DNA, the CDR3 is TGTGCCAGTAGTATACACAGCTCTGGGGCCAACGTCCTGACTTTC.

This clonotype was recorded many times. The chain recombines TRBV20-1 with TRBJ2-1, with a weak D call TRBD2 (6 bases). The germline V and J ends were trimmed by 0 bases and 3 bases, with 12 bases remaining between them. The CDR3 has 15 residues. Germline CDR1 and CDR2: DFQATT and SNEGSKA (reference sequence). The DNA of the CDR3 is TGCAGTGCTAGAGATGTGGCTAGCGACTACAATGAGCAGTTCTTC. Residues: CSARDVASDYNEQFF.

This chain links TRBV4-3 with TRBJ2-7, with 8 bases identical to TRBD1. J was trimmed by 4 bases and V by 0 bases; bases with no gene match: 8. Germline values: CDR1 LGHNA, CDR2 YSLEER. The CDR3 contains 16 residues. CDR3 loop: CASSQDPTGGPYEQYF. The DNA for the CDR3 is TGCGCCAGCAGCCAAGATCCCACAGGGGGGCCTTACGAGCAGTACTTC.

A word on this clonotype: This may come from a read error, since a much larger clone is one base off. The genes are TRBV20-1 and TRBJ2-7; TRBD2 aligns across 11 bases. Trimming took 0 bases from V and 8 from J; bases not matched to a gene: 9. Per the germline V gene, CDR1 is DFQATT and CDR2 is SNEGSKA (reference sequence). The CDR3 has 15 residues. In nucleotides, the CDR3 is TGCAGTGCTAGAGATGGGGCTAGCGGGAGGAGCCAGCAGTACTTC. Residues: CSARDGASGRSQQYF.

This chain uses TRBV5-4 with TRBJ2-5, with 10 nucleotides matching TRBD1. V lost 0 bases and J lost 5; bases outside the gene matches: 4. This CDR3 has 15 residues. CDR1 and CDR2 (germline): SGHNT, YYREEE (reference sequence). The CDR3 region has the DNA TGTGCCAGCAGCTTGGTGACAGGGGGCGGGGAGACCCAGTACTTC. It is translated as CASSLVTGGGETQYF.